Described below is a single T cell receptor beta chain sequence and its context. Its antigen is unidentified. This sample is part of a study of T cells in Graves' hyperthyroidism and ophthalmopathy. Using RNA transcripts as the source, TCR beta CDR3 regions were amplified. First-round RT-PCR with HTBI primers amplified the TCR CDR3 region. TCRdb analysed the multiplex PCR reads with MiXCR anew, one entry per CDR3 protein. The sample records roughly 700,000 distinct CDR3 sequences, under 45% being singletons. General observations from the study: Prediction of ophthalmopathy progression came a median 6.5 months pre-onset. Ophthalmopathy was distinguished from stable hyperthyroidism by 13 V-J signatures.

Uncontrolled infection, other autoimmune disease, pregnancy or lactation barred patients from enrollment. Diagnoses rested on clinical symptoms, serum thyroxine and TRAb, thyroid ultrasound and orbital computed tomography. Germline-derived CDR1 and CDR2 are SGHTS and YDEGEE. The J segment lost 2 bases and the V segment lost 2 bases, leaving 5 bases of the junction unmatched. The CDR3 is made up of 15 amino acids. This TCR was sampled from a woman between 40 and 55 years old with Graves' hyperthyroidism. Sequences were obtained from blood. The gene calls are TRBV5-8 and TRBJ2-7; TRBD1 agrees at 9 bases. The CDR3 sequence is CASSLGTGNPYEQYF. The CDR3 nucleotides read TGTGCCAGCAGCTTAGGGACAGGGAACCCCTACGAGCAGTACTTC. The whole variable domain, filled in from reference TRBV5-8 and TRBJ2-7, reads EAGVTQSPTHLIKTRGQQATLRCSPISGHTSVYWYQQALGLGLQFLLWYDEGEERNRGNFPPRFSGRQFPNYSSELNVNALELEDSALYLCASSLGTGNPYEQYFGPGTRLTVT.